The 21 T cell receptor beta chains reported below all come from one sample, sequenced in a study of blood T cell repertoires in COVID-19. The protocol was immunoSEQ multiplex PCR, while the TCRdb copy is restricted to in-frame clones and leaves out a portion. The data contain approximately 69,000 clones, roughly 85% of them seen just once; the ten biggest clones take up 15% to 20%. The sample consisted of peripheral blood. The receptors originated from a woman aged 80 or older with acute or convalescent COVID-19.

This chain joins TRBV4-1 and TRBJ2-7; 13 positions match TRBD2. Germline assignment: CDR1 MGHRA and CDR2 YSYEKL. There are 17 residues in the CDR3. Unmatched junction bases numbered 13, after V lost 4 bases and J lost 7 bases. CDR3 nucleotide sequence: TGCGCCAGCAGCCCCCCGGGACTAGCGGGAACTCAGGGGGAGCAGTACTTC. This translates into CASSPPGLAGTQGEQYF.

This clone was found once. The genes are TRBV2 and TRBJ1-2; tentative D call: TRBD1 (5 bases). Germline V CDR1 and CDR2: SNHLY, FYNNEI. Between the trimmed V and J ends, which lost 8 bases and 0 bases, there was a span of 19 bases. This CDR3 is built from 16 residues. The CDR3, as DNA: TGTGCCAGCCGGGGGTTGGTGGGGGACTCTAACTATGGCTACACCTTC. This codes for CASRGLVGDSNYGYTF. Based on the CDR3 plus reference TRBV2 and TRBJ1-2, the full variable domain is EPEVTQTPSHQVTQMGQEVILRCVPISNHLYFYWYRQILGQKVEFLVSFYNNEISEKSEIFDDQFSVERPDGSNFTLKIRSTKLEDSAMYFCASRGLVGDSNYGYTFGSGTRLTVV.

The chain uses TRBV7-9 and TRBJ2-3; D is possibly TRBD1 (6 bases). From germline, CDR1 is SEHNR and CDR2 FQNEAQ (reference sequence). Trimming took off 1 base at V and 6 bases at J, with 14 bases between the two ends. This CDR3 spans 15 amino acids. CDR3 DNA: TGTGCCAGCAGCTTAGAACGGACAGCTAGGGATACGCAGTATTTT. It encodes CASSLERTARDTQYF. The full variable domain, its missing parts supplied by reference TRBV7-9 and TRBJ2-3, is DTGVSQNPRHKITKRGQNVTFRCDPISEHNRLYWYRQTLGQGPEFLTYFQNEAQLEKSRLLSDRFSAERPKGSFSTLEIQRTEQGDSAMYLCASSLERTARDTQYFGPGTRLTVL.

The V and J genes are TRBV5-1 and TRBJ2-2; D is uncertain. Trimming shortened V by 5 bases and J by 5 bases, and 10 bases separated the two germline ends. The CDR3 spans 13 residues. The germline V gene encodes CDR1 SGHRS and CDR2 YFSETQ. The CDR3 region is CASSSLNTGELFF. In DNA form, the CDR3 reads TGCGCCAGCAGTTCCCTTAATACCGGGGAGCTGTTTTTT.

The genes are TRBV5-1 and TRBJ2-3; 7 bases match TRBD2. V was clipped by 0 bases and J by 3 bases; unmatched bases: 4. This CDR3 region has 15 residues. Germline V gene lookup returns CDR1 SGHRS and CDR2 YFSETQ. CDR3 nucleotides: TGCGCCAGCAGCTTGGGCGGGAGAGGTACAGATACGCAGTATTTT. Residues: CASSLGGRGTDTQYF. Looking up the rest from reference TRBV5-1 and TRBJ2-3 gives the full variable domain: KAGVTQTPRYLIKTRGQQVTLSCSPISGHRSVSWYQQTPGQGLQFLFEYFSETQRNKGNFPGRFSGRQFSNSRSEMNVSTLELGDSALYLCASSLGGRGTDTQYFGPGTRLTVL.

The V call is TRBV30, the J call TRBJ2-1, with 12 bases that match TRBD2. There are 16 residues in the CDR3. Per germline, CDR1 GTSNPN and CDR2 SVGIG (reference sequence). The J segment lost 0 bases and the V segment lost 1 base, leaving 1 base of the junction unmatched. The CDR3 loop is CAWSGLAGVSYNEQFF. The DNA of the CDR3 is TGTGCCTGGAGTGGACTAGCGGGAGTCTCCTACAATGAGCAGTTCTTC.

The chain combines TRBV28 with TRBJ1-5; D remains unclear. Germline V gives CDR1 MDHEN, CDR2 SYDVKM. CDR3 length: 12 amino acids. The V gene lost 4 bases and the J gene lost 6 bases, with 7 bases spanning the gap. The CDR3 here is CASSSVRQPQHF. Here the CDR3 DNA reads TGTGCCAGCAGTTCAGTCCGTCAGCCCCAGCATTTT.

CDR3 protein: CASSFTGTSNQPQHF. The CDR3 DNA sequence: TGTGCCAGCAGCTTCACAGGGACAAGCAATCAGCCCCAGCATTTT. The rearrangement links TRBV5-6 to TRBJ1-5, with a weak D call TRBD1 (6 bases). Germline V gene sequence: CDR1 SGHDT, CDR2 YYEEEE. CDR3 size: 15 residues. With 2 bases removed from V and 1 base from J, the gap between germline ends came to 10 bases.

The rearrangement uses TRBV3-1 (or the pseudogene TRBV3-2) and TRBJ1-6; D perhaps matches TRBD1 (6 bases). Trimming left V 0 bases short and J 10 bases short, with 7 bases between. This CDR3 is 13 amino acids long. The germline CDR1 and CDR2 sequences are LGHDT and YNNKEL (reference sequence). CDR3 DNA sequence: TGTGCCAGCAGCCAAGACAGGGGCTCACCCCTCCACTTT. Its translation is CASSQDRGSPLHF.

This chain joins TRBV6-6 and TRBJ2-2, with D possibly matching TRBD2 (5 bases). Germline CDR1 MNHNY, CDR2 SVGAGI (reference sequence). The CDR3 length is 16 residues. V lost 1 base and J lost 4, with 13 bases in between. CDR3: CASSYYRDWGTGELFF. As DNA, the CDR3 is TGTGCCAGCAGTTACTATCGGGATTGGGGCACCGGGGAGCTGTTTTTT.

The chain links TRBV5-1 to TRBJ1-3, with 8 nucleotides matching TRBD1. The CDR3 loop spans 15 amino acids. The ends lost 2 bases at V and 2 bases at J; junction bases unmatched: 3. The germline gives CDR1 SGHRS, CDR2 YFSETQ. The CDR3: CASSFGQGPGNTIYF. Written as DNA, the CDR3 is TGCGCCAGCAGCTTTGGACAGGGTCCTGGAAACACCATATATTTT.

In this sample, this clone turned up once. This sequence joins TRBV29-1 and TRBJ2-5, with 9 bases matching TRBD1. The CDR3 loop spans 14 amino acids. CDR1 is SQVTM, CDR2 ANQGSEA, per germline. J lost 7 bases, V lost 5 bases, and 11 bases had no gene match. The CDR3 loop reads CSVSGQGNPGTQYF. The CDR3, as DNA: TGCAGCGTTTCCGGACAGGGGAACCCGGGGACCCAGTACTTC.

Turning to this clone: Other DNA sequences within the sample encode an identical CDR3. J is TRBJ1-1 and V is TRBV3-1 (or the pseudogene TRBV3-2); D is ambiguous. Trimming took 4 bases from V and 1 from J, leaving 7 bases between them. The CDR3 contains 13 residues. Germline CDR1 reads LGHDT; CDR2 reads YNNKEL (reference sequence). The CDR3 coding sequence is TGTGCCAGCAGCCGAGCGGGGAACACTGAAGCTTTCTTT. Translating gives CASSRAGNTEAFF.

This chain connects TRBV24-1 to TRBJ1-1; perhaps TRBD1 as D (6 bases). The CDR3 consists of 14 residues. Trimming took 4 bases from V and 4 from J, leaving 12 bases between them. Germline V gene lookup returns CDR1 KGHDR and CDR2 SFDVKD. CDR3 loop: CATSEGTRGTEAFF. In DNA form, the CDR3 reads TGTGCCACCAGTGAAGGGACACGGGGCACTGAAGCTTTCTTT.

This clone was observed a few times. The V gene is TRBV19, the J gene TRBJ1-5; TRBD1 aligns across 9 bases. The CDR3 consists of 18 residues. Germline loops: CDR1 LNHDA, CDR2 SQIVND (reference sequence). V dropped 0 bases and J dropped 1; count of bases not matched to a gene: 7. CDR3 coding DNA: TGTGCCAGTAGTATAGAGGGGTTACAGGGGGCAAGCAATCAGCCCCAGCATTTT. Amino acids: CASSIEGLQGASNQPQHF.

The gene calls are TRBV10-3 and TRBJ1-2, with 9 bases that match TRBD1. This CDR3 is 12 amino acids long. Per the germline V gene, CDR1 is ENHRY and CDR2 is SYGVKD. V lost 7 bases to trimming and J lost 8 bases; unmatched junction nucleotides: 5. The DNA for the CDR3 is TGTGCCATCACTGGGACAGGGATAGGCTACACCTTC. This gives the protein CAITGTGIGYTF.

A single count supports this clone. This chain joins TRBV12-5 and TRBJ2-2; 8 bases agree with TRBD1. Germline CDR1 reads LGHNT; CDR2 reads FRNRAP. V shed 1 base and J 4 bases; nucleotides not matched to a gene: 5. The CDR3 is made up of 16 amino acids. CDR3 nucleotides: TGTGCTAGTGGTTTGGGGCAGGGGGCGCCCACCGGGGAGCTGTTTTTT. Amino acid sequence: CASGLGQGAPTGELFF.

This clone was observed a handful of times. The chain links TRBV15 to TRBJ2-2; possible D gene TRBD1, 5 bases. The germline V gene has CDR1 LNHNV and CDR2 YYDKDF (reference sequence). This CDR3 spans 16 amino acids. Trimming removed 2 bases from V and 0 bases from J, with 10 bases in between. The CDR3 DNA sequence: TGTGCCACCAGCAGAACCGACAGATCGAACACCGGGGAGCTGTTTTTT. It translates to CATSRTDRSNTGELFF.

The genes are TRBV2 and TRBJ1-4; TRBD1 matches 9 bases. After removal of 8 bases from V and 5 bases from J, the junction contained 3 bases not matched to a gene. The CDR3 consists of 13 residues. The germline V gene has CDR1 SNHLY and CDR2 FYNNEI. Here the CDR3 reads CASSGTGNEKLFF. CDR3 coding DNA: TGTGCCAGCTCCGGGACAGGGAATGAAAAACTGTTTTTT.

The V and J genes are TRBV10-2 and TRBJ1-6, with D possibly matching TRBD1 (5 bases). Trimming shortened V by 2 bases and J by 5 bases, and 7 bases separated the two germline ends. Germline-derived CDR1 and CDR2 are WSHSY and SAAADI. This CDR3 comprises 14 residues. DNA of the CDR3: TGCGCCAGCAGTGAGGCCAGGGATAATTCACCCCTCCACTTT. Amino acid sequence: CASSEARDNSPLHF.

The rearrangement joins TRBV5-6 to TRBJ2-1, with TRBD2 matching over 9 bases. CDR1 is SGHDT, CDR2 YYEEEE, per germline. The CDR3 loop spans 15 amino acids. The V segment lost 2 bases and the J segment 12 bases; nucleotides outside the gene matches: 12. CDR3 loop: CASSFSGGYALGQFF. The CDR3, as DNA: TGTGCCAGCAGCTTTAGCGGGGGTTATGCTTTAGGGCAGTTCTTC.